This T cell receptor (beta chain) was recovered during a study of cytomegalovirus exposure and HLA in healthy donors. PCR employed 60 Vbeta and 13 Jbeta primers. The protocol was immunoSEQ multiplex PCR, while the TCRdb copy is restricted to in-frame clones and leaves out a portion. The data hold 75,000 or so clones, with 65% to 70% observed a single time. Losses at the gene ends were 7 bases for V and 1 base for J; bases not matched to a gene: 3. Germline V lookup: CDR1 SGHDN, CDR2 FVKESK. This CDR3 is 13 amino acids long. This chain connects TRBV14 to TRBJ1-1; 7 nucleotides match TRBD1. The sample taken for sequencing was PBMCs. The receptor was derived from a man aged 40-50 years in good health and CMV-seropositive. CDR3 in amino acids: CASTGGWNTEAFF. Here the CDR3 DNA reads TGTGCCAGCACAGGGGGGTGGAACACTGAAGCTTTCTTT. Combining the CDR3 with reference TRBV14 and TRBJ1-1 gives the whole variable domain EAGVTQFPSHSVIEKGQTVTLRCDPISGHDNLYWYRRVMGKEIKFLLHFVKESKQDESGMPNNRFLAERTGGTYSTLKVQPAELEDSGVYFCASTGGWNTEAFFGQGTRLTVV.